This T cell receptor (beta chain) came from a study of T cell clonotyping in hematopoietic cell transplantation. Profiled with immunoSEQ multiplex PCR; TCRdb holds only in-frame clones, not every one. The table lists some 40,000 clones, about 93% of them singletons. Per germline, CDR1 SGHVS and CDR2 FNYEAQ. This CDR3 is built from 13 residues. V gave up 6 bases and J gave up 6 bases, with 12 bases separating them. The sequence was collected from a woman between 45 and 60 years old in good health. Some clones in this sample may be carry-over from other donors' samples. V and J are TRBV7-6 and TRBJ1-3; possibly TRBD1 for D (6 bases). Sequences were obtained from peripheral blood mononuclear cells. In DNA form, the CDR3 reads TGTGCCAGCAGAGGGGGTCGGGAAAACACCATATATTTT. It codes for CASRGGRENTIYF.